This TCR beta chain was obtained from a study of blood T cell repertoires in COVID-19. The germline CDR1 and CDR2 sequences are SGHVS and FQNEAQ. The CDR3 covers 15 residues. Between the trimmed V and J ends, which lost 1 base and 4 bases, there was a span of 13 bases. Authors' data handling: From reference gene primer amplification, estimates of nucleated cell counts were derived. Method: immunoSEQ multiplex PCR; TCRdb's copy keeps in-frame clones and lacks some. Clone size and the V and J calls come from that table; the DNA yielded D and trimming. The sample has roughly 64,000 clones, roughly four fifths seen once.

The V call is TRBV7-8, the J call TRBJ1-1; a possible D gene is TRBD1 (6 bases). The sequencing sample was made of peripheral blood. The receptor was derived from a human donor in a cohort sampled during active COVID-19. CDR3 sequence reads: CASSLGQGRTTEAFF. In nucleotides, the CDR3 is TGTGCCAGCAGCTTAGGGCAGGGGCGAACCACTGAAGCTTTCTTT. Together with reference TRBV7-8 and TRBJ1-1, the CDR3 gives the full variable domain: GAGVSQSPRYKVAKRGQDVALRCDPISGHVSLFWYQQALGQGPEFLTYFQNEAQLDKSGLPSDRFFAERPEGSVSTLKIQRTQQEDSAVYLCASSLGQGRTTEAFFGQGTRLTVV.